The rows below give T cell receptor beta chains drawn from one sample of a study of radiotherapy plus CTLA-4 blockade in lung cancer. Data came from immunoSEQ multiplex PCR; TCRdb stores just in-frame clones and leaves some out. The table shows 30,000 to 50,000 clones, with roughly 73% occurring only once. Material: peripheral blood, obtained from a patient treated with radiotherapy plus ipilimumab. The source of these receptors is a human donor with non-small cell lung cancer that progressed on radiotherapy plus ipilimumab. Each CDR3 is given with its conserved first and last residue. A D gene is named only where the DNA matches it firmly. The size entry is marked missing in some rows and otherwise reads once, few, many or a size class.

d_call j_call clone_size v_call cdr3_nt cdr3_aa
- TRBJ1-2 - TRBV6-5 TGTGCCAGCATCTCGCAGGGGATGAATGGCTACACCTTC CASISQGMNGYTF
TRBD2 TRBJ2-5 - TRBV28 TGTGCCAGCACATCCGGGCTAGCGGCCGGGGGGGCCCAGTACTTC CASTSGLAAGGAQYF
TRBD2 TRBJ2-2 once TRBV14 TGTGCCAGCAGCCCTCCGCGGTTAGCGGGGGGCCTCGGGGAGCTGTTTTTT CASSPPRLAGGLGELFF
TRBD1 TRBJ2-7 - TRBV5-1 TGCGCCAGCAGACAAACAGGGGACTACGAGCAGTACTTC CASRQTGDYEQYF
TRBD2 TRBJ2-5 once TRBV4-3 TGCGCCAGCAGCCAAGAAAGGACTAGCGTAGGAGAGACCCAGTACTTC CASSQERTSVGETQYF
TRBD2 TRBJ2-1 - TRBV19 TGTGCCAGTAGTATATGGGAGCGGGGCTCCTACAATGAGCAGTTCTTC CASSIWERGSYNEQFF
- TRBJ1-1 - TRBV27 TGTGCCAGCAGTTCCTTCGGTAGGGGCACTGAAGCTTTCTTT CASSSFGRGTEAFF
- TRBJ1-2 few TRBV6-1 TGTGCCAGCAGTGAATTCGGAGGGAGGAGTAACTATGGCTACACCTTC CASSEFGGRSNYGYTF
TRBD1 TRBJ1-5 - TRBV6-4 TGTGCCAGCAGTGCGACAGGGGGAAGCAATCAGCCCCAGCATTTT CASSATGGSNQPQHF
- TRBJ1-1 once TRBV4-3 TGCGCCAGCAGCCAAGTCGGACAGATGAACACTGAAGCTTTCTTT CASSQVGQMNTEAFF
- TRBJ2-3 - TRBV7-9 TGTGCCAGCAGCCTACGCGAGGGCCACTTCACAGATACGCAGTATTTT CASSLREGHFTDTQYF
- TRBJ2-1 - TRBV18 TGTGCCAGCTCACCACCGGAGAGCTACTACAATGAGCAGTTCTTC CASSPPESYYNEQFF
- TRBJ2-3 - TRBV19 TGTGCCAGTAGAGACGGGATTTACACAGATACGCAGTATTTT CASRDGIYTDTQYF
- TRBJ1-5 few TRBV19 TGTGCCAGTAGTGAGTTGGGGGCTAGCAATCAGCCCCAGCATTTT CASSELGASNQPQHF
- TRBJ2-7 - TRBV5-1 TGCGCCAGCAGCTTGGAATCCCCCTACTCCGCACCTTATTACGAGCAGTACTTC CASSLESPYSAPYYEQYF
- TRBJ1-1 - TRBV4-1 TGCGCCAGCAGCCCGCCGGCAGGTGGTAATGCTGAAGCTTTCTTT CASSPPAGGNAEAFF
- TRBJ1-2 - TRBV25-1 TGTGCCAGCCACATGGGGGTTCAGGGGTCTGGCTACACCTTC CASHMGVQGSGYTF
TRBD2 TRBJ2-2 - TRBV2 TGTGCCAGCAGATCCGGGACTAGCGGGGGATCCACCGGGGAGCTGTTTTTT CASRSGTSGGSTGELFF
- TRBJ2-6 - TRBV19 TGTGCCAGTAGTATAGTTTTCGGAGGGGCTGGGGCCAACGTCCTGACTTTC CASSIVFGGAGANVLTF
- TRBJ2-7 - TRBV7-3 TGTGCCAGCAGCTTAACGTCCCTAGATTTCGAGCAGTACTTC CASSLTSLDFEQYF
TRBD1 TRBJ1-3 once TRBV19 TGTGCCACCCGGGACAGAAACCTAGCAAGCTCTGGAAACACCATATATTTT CATRDRNLASSGNTIYF
TRBD1 TRBJ1-1 - TRBV14 TGTGCCAGCAGCCAAGGTTCTACGACAGGGCCCGAAGCTTTCTTT CASSQGSTTGPEAFF
- TRBJ2-3 - TRBV11-2 TGTGCCAGCAGCTCCCGGGACACTCGAAGCACAGATACGCAGTATTTT CASSSRDTRSTDTQYF